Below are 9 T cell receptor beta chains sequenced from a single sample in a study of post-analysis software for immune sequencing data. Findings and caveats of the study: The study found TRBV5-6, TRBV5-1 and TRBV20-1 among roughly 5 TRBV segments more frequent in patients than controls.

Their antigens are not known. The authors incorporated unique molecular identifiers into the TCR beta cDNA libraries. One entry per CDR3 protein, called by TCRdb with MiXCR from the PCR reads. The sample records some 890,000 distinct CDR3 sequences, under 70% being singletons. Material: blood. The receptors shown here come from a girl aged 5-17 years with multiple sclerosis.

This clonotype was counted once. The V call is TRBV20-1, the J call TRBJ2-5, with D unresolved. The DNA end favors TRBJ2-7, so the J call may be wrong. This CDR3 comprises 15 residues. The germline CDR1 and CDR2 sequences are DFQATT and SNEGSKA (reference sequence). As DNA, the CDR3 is TGCAGTGCTAGAGATCTGGCGGTTACCTACGGCGAGCAGTACTTC. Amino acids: CSARDLAVTYGEQYF.

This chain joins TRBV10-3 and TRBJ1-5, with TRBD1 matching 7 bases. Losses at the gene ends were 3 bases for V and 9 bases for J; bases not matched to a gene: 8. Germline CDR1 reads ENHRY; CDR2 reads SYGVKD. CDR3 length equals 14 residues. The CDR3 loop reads CAISDDRVSRPQHF. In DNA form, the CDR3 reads TGTGCCATCAGTGATGACAGGGTGTCCCGGCCCCAGCATTTT.

CDR3 loop: CASSGPDRPSTDTQYF. The DNA of the CDR3 is TGCGCCAGCAGTGGCCCGGACAGGCCGAGCACAGATACGCAGTATTTT. The V and J genes are TRBV10-2 and TRBJ2-3; 7 positions match TRBD1. CDR3 length: 16 residues. CDR1 and CDR2 from the germline V gene are WSHSY and SAAADI. The V gene end was trimmed by 4 bases and the J gene end by 0 bases; junction bases not matched to a gene: 7.

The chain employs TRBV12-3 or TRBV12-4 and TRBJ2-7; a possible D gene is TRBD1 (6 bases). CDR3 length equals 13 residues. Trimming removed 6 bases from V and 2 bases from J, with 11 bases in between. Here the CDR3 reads CASSGQNTYEQYF. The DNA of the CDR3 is TGTGCCAGCAGCGGACAGAACACCTACGAGCAGTACTTC.

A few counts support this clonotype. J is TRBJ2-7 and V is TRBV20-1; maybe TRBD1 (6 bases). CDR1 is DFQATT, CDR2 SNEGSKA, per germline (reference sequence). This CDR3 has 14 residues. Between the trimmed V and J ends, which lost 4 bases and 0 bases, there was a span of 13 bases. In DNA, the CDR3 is TGCAGTGCTAATCCGGGACACCTCTCCTACGAGCAGTACTTC. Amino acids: CSANPGHLSYEQYF.

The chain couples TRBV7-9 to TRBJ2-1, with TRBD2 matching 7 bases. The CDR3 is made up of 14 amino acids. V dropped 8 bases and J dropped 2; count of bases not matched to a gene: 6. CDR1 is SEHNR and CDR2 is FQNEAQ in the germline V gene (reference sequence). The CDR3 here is CASWGEGPYNEQFF. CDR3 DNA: TGTGCCAGCTGGGGGGAGGGCCCCTACAATGAGCAGTTCTTC. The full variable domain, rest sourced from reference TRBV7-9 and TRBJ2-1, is DTGVSQNPRHKITKRGQNVTFRCDPISEHNRLYWYRQTLGQGPEFLTYFQNEAQLEKSRLLSDRFSAERPKGSFSTLEIQRTEQGDSAMYLCASWGEGPYNEQFFGPGTRLTVL.

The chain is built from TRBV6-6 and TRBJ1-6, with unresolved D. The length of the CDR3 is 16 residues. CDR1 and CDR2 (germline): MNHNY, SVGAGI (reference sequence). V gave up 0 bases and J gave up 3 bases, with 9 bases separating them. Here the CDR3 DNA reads TGTGCCAGCAGTTACTCCCGCGGGGACTATAATTCACCCCTCCACTTT. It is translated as CASSYSRGDYNSPLHF.

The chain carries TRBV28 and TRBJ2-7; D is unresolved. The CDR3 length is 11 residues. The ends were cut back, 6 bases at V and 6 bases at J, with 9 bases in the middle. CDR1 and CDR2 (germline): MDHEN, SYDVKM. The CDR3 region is CASSHSPEQYF. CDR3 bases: TGTGCCAGCAGCCATTCTCCCGAGCAGTACTTC. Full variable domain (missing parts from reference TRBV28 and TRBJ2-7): DVKVTQSSRYLVKRTGEKVFLECVQDMDHENMFWYRQDPGLGLRLIYFSYDVKMKEKGDIPEGYSVSREKKERFSLILESASTNQTSMYLCASSHSPEQYFGPGTRLTVT.

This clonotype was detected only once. As DNA, the CDR3 is TGCAGTGCCAACCATGGGACAGGGGGCGGGAACGAGCAGTACTTC. The encoded protein is CSANHGTGGGNEQYF. V is TRBV20-1 and J is TRBJ2-7; 12 bases agree with TRBD1. CDR3 size: 15 residues. CDR1 is DFQATT, CDR2 SNEGSKA, per germline (reference sequence). J lost 5 bases, V lost 6 bases, and 11 bases had no gene match.